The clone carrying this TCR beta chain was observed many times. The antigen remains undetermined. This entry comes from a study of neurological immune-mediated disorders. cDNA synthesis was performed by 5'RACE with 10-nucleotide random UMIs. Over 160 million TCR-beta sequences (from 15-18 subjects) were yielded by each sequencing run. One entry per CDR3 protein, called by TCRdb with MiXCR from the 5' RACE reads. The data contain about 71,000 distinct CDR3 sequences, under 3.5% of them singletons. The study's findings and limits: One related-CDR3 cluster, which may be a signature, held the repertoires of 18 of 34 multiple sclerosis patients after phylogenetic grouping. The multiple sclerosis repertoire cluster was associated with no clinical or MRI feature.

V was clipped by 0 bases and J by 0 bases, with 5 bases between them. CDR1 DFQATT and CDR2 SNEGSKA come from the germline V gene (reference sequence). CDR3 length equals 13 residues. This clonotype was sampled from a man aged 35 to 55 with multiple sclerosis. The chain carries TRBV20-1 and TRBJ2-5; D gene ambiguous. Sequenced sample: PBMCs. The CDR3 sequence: CSARDNYQETQYF. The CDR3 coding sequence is TGCAGTGCTAGAGATAATTACCAAGAGACCCAGTACTTC.